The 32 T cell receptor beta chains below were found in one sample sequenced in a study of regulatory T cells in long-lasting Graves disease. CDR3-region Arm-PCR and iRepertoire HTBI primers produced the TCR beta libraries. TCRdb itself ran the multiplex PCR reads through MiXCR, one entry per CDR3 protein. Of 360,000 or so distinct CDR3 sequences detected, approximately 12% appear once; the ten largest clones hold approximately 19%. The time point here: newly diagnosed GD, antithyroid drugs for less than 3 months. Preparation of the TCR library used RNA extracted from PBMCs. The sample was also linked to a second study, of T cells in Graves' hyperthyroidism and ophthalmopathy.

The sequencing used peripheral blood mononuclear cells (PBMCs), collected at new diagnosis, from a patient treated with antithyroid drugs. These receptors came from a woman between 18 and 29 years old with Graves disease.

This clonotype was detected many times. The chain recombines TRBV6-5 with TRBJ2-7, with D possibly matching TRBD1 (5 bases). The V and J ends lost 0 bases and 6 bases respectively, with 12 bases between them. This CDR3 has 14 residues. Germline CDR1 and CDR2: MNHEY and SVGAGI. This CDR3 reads CASSYSGQRGEQYF. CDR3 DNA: TGTGCCAGCAGTTACTCAGGACAAAGGGGCGAGCAGTACTTC.

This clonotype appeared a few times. CDR3 protein: CASSLASGIVFDNEQFF. CDR3 nucleotides: TGTGCCAGCAGCTTAGCTAGCGGGATTGTGTTCGACAATGAGCAGTTCTTC. This chain uses TRBV11-2 with TRBJ2-1; 9 bases are shared with TRBD2. V was clipped by 1 base and J by 5 bases; unmatched bases: 9. CDR1 is SGHAT and CDR2 is FQNNGV in the germline V gene. The CDR3 consists of 17 residues.

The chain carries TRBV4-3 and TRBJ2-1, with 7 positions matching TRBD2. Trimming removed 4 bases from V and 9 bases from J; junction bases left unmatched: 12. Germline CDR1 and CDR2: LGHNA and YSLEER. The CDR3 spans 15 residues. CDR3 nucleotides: TGCGCCAGCAGCCCAGGACCAGCGGGGTTGGGTGAGCAGTTCTTC. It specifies CASSPGPAGLGEQFF.

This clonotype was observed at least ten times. This chain's CDR3 is CAIDGSGGYEQYF. CDR3 sequence (DNA): TGTGCCATAGACGGATCTGGAGGGTACGAGCAGTACTTC. The chain couples TRBV6-2 or TRBV6-3 to TRBJ2-7, with a weak D call TRBD2 (6 bases). The CDR3 spans 13 residues. V dropped 10 bases and J dropped 4 bases, with 17 bases sitting between them. Germline CDR1 is MNHEY and CDR2 is SVGEGT.

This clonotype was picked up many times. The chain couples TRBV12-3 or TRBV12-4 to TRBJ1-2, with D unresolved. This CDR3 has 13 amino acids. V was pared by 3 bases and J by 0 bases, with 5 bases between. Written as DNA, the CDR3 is TGTGCCAGCAGTTTCCGCGCTAACTATGGCTACACCTTC. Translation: CASSFRANYGYTF.

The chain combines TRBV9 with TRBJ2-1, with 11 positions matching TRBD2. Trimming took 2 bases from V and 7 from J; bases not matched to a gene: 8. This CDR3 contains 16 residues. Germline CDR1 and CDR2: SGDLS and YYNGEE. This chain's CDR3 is CASSVRVAGGANEQFF. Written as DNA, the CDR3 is TGTGCCAGCAGCGTGAGGGTAGCGGGAGGGGCGAATGAGCAGTTCTTC.

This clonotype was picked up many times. CDR3 nucleotide sequence: TGCAGCGTTGTTTGGCAGGTGAAGACCCAGTACTTC. It specifies CSVVWQVKTQYF. This sequence joins TRBV29-1 and TRBJ2-5; D call uncertain. CDR1 SQVTM and CDR2 ANQGSEA come from the germline V gene. V lost 4 bases, J lost 6 bases, and 12 bases lay in between. The CDR3 is 12 amino acids.

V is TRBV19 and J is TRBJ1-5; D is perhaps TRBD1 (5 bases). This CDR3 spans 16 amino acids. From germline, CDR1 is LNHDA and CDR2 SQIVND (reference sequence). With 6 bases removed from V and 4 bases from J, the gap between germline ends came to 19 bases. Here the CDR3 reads CASSPSGALGNQPQHF. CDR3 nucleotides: TGTGCCAGTAGCCCAAGTGGGGCCCTAGGTAATCAGCCCCAGCATTTT.

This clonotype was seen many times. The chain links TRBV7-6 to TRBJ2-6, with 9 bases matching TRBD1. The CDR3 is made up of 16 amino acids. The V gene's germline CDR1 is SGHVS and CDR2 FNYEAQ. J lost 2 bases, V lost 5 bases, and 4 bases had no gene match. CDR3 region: CASSHGTGPGANVLTF. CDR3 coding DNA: TGTGCCAGCAGCCACGGGACAGGGCCTGGGGCCAACGTCCTGACTTTC.

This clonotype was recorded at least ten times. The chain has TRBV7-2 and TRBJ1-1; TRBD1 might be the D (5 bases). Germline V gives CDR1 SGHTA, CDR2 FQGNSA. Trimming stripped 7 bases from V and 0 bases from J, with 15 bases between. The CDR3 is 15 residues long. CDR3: CASTLQGPMNTEAFF. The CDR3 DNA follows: TGTGCCAGCACCCTGCAGGGACCGATGAACACTGAAGCTTTCTTT.

CDR3 nucleotides: TGTGCCAGCAGCCCGGCATTAACTGCAACTAATGAAAAACTGTTTTTT. Amino acid sequence: CASSPALTATNEKLFF. V is TRBV3-1 and J is TRBJ1-4; D remains unclear. Trimming left V 4 bases short and J 0 bases short, with 12 bases between. This CDR3 has 16 amino acids. CDR1 LGHDT and CDR2 YNNKEL come from the germline V gene (reference sequence).

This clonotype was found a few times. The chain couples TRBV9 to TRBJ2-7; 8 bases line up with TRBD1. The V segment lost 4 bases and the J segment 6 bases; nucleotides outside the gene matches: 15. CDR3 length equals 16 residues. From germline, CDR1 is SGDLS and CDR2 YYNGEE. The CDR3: CASSPEGTGFTGEQYF. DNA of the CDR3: TGTGCCAGCAGCCCCGAAGGGACAGGTTTCACTGGCGAGCAGTACTTC.

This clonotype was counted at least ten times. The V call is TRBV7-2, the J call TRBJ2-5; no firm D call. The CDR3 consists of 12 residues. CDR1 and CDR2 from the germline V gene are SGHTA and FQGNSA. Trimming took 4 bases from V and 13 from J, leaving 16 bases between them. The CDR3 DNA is TGTGCCAGCAGCTCCTCGGTCGGACGGGCGTACTTC. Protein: CASSSSVGRAYF.

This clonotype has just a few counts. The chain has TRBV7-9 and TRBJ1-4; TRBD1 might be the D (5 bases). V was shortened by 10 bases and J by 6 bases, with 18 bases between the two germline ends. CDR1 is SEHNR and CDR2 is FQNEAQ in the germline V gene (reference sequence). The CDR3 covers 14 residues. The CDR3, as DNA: TGTGCCACCTCCCGAGTAGGGGCGGATGAAAAACTGTTTTTT. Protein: CATSRVGADEKLFF.

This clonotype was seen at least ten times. The CDR3 DNA reads TGTGCCAGCAGCTTAGGGGGCCGGGGCACAGATACGCAGTATTTT. Residues: CASSLGGRGTDTQYF. The chain employs TRBV7-8 and TRBJ2-3; perhaps TRBD1 as D (5 bases). V was cut by 1 base and J by 1 base, with 9 bases left in between. The CDR3 has 15 amino acids. Per the germline V gene, CDR1 is SGHVS and CDR2 is FQNEAQ.

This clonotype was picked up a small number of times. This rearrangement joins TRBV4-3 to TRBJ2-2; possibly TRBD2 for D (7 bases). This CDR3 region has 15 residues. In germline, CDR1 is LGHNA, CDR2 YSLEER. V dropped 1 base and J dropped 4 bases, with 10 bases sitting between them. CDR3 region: CASSQVGGLTGELFF. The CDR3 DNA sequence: TGCGCCAGCAGCCAAGTGGGGGGGCTCACCGGGGAGCTGTTTTTT.

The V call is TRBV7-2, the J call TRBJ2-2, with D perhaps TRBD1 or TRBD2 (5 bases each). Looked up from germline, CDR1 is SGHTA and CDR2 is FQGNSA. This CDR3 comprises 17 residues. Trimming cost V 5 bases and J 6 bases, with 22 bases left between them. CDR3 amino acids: CASSPEPGRRTPGELFF. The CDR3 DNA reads TGTGCCAGCAGCCCTGAACCGGGACGTCGAACCCCCGGGGAGCTGTTTTTT. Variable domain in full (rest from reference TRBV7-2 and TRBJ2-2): GAGVSQSPSNKVTEKGKDVELRCDPISGHTALYWYRQSLGQGLEFLIYFQGNSAPDKSGLPSDRFSAERTGGSVSTLTIQRTQQEDSAVYLCASSPEPGRRTPGELFFGEGSRLTVL.

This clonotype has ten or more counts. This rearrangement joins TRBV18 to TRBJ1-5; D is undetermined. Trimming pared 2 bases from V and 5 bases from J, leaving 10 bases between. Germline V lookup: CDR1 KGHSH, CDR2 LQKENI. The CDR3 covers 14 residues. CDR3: CASSPWGADQPQHF. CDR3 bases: TGTGCCAGCTCACCATGGGGTGCGGATCAGCCCCAGCATTTT.

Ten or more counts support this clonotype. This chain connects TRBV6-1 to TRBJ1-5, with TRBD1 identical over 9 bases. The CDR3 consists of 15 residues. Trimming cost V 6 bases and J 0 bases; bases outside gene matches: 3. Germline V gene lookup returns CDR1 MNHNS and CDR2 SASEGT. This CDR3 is CASRDRGYSNQPQHF. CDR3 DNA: TGTGCCAGCAGAGACAGGGGGTATAGCAATCAGCCCCAGCATTTT.

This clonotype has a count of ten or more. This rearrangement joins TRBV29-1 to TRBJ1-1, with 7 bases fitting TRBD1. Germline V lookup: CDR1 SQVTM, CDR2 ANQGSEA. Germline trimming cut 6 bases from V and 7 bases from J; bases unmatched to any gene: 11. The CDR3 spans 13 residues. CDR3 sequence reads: CSVRGRLTHEAFF. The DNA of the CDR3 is TGCAGCGTGAGGGGGCGACTAACACATGAAGCTTTCTTT.

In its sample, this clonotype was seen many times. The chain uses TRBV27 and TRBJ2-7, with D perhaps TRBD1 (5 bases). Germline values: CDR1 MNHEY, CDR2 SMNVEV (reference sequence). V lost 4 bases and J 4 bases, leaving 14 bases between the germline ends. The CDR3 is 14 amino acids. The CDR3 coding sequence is TGTGCCAGCAGTTCCGCTGACAGACCTTACGAGCAGTACTTC. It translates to CASSSADRPYEQYF.

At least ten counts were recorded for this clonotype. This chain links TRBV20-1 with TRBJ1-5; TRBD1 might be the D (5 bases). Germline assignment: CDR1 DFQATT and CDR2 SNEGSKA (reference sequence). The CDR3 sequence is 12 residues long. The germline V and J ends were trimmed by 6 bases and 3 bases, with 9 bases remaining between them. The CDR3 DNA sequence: TGCAGTGCCACAGGTATCAATCAGCCCCAGCATTTT. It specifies CSATGINQPQHF.

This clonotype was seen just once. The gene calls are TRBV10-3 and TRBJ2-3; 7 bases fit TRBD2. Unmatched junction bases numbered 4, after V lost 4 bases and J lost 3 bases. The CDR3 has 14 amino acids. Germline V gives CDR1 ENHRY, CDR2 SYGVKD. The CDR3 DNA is TGTGCCATCAGTGTATCGGGGGGAACAGATACGCAGTATTTT. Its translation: CAISVSGGTDTQYF.

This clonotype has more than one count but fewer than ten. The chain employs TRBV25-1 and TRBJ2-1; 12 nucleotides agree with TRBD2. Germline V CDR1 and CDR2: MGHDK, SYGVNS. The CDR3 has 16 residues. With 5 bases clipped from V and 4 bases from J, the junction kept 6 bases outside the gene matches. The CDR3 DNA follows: TGTGCCAGCAGTTTGCTGACTAGCGGGAGATACAATGAGCAGTTCTTC. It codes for CASSLLTSGRYNEQFF.

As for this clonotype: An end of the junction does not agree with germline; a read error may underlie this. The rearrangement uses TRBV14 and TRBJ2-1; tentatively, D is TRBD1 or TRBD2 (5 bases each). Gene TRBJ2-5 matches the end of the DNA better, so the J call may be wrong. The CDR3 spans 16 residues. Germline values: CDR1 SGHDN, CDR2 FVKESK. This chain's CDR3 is CAGSQGLEGIQEAQYF. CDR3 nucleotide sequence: TGTGCCGGCAGCCAAGGCCTCGAGGGGATTCAAGAGGCCCAGTACTTC.

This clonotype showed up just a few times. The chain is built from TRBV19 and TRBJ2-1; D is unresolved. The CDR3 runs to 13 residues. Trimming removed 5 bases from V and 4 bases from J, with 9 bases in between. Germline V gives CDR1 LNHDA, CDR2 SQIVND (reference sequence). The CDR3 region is CASSPVLYNEQFF. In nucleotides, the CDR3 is TGTGCCAGTAGTCCGGTCCTTTACAATGAGCAGTTCTTC.

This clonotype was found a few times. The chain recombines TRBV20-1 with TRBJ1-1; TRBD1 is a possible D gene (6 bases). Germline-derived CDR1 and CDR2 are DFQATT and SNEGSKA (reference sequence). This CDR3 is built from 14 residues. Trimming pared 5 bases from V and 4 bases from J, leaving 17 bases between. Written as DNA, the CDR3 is TGCAGTGCTCAAAGGGAGGGGGGCGGCACTGAAGCTTTCTTT. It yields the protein CSAQREGGGTEAFF.

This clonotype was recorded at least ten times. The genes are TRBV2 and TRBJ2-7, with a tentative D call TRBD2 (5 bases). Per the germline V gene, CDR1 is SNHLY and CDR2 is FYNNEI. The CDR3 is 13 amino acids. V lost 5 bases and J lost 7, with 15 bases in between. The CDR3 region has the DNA TGTGCCAGCAGTAGCGGAGAGCTTCGGGAGCAGTACTTC. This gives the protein CASSSGELREQYF. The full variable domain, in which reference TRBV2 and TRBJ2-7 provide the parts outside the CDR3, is EPEVTQTPSHQVTQMGQEVILRCVPISNHLYFYWYRQILGQKVEFLVSFYNNEISEKSEIFDDQFSVERPDGSNFTLKIRSTKLEDSAMYFCASSSGELREQYFGPGTRLTVT.

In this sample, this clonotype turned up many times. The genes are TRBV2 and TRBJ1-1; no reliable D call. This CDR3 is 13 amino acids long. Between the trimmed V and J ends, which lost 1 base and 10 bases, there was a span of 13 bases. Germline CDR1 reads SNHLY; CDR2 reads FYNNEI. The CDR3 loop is CASSEVPEKIAFF. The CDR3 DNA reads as TGTGCCAGCAGTGAAGTTCCGGAAAAAATAGCTTTCTTT.

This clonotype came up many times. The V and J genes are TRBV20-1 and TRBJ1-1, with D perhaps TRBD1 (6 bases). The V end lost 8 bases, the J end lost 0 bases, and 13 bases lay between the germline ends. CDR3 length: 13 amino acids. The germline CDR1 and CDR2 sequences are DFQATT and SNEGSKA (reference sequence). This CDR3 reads CSTRTDLNTEAFF. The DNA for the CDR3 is TGCAGTACAAGGACAGATTTGAACACTGAAGCTTTCTTT.

CDR3 coding DNA: TGTGCCAGCAGCGTACACCTCTACCCCTCTGGCAATGAGCAGTTCTTC. This encodes CASSVHLYPSGNEQFF. The V gene is TRBV9, the J gene TRBJ2-1; no definite D call. Trimming took off 1 base at V and 6 bases at J, with 17 bases between the two ends. The CDR3 has 16 amino acids. Germline-derived CDR1 and CDR2 are SGDLS and YYNGEE.

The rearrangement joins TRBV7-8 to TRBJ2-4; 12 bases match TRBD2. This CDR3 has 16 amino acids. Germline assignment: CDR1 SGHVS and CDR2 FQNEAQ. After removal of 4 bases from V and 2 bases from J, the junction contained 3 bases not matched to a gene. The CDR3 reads CASSSSGGGPKNIQYF. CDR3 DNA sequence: TGTGCCAGCAGCTCTAGCGGGGGGGGGCCCAAAAACATTCAGTACTTC.